Listed here are 30 T cell receptor beta chains from one sample, sequenced in a study of T cell responses to AZD1222 COVID-19 vaccine. TCRdb's copy holds only in-frame clones and misses some; the assay was immunoSEQ multiplex PCR. Of around 140,000 clones listed, 90% to 95% are singletons. Source: peripheral blood, taken 28 days after the second AZD1222 dose. The receptors originated from an adult who received the AZD1222 COVID-19 vaccine.

The chain joins TRBV5-4 to TRBJ1-2; D may be TRBD1 (6 bases). V was clipped by 0 bases and J by 0 bases, with 9 bases between them. The V gene's germline CDR1 is SGHNT and CDR2 YYREEE (reference sequence). The CDR3 sequence is 15 residues long. The CDR3 DNA is TGTGCCAGCAGCTTGGGGGGGCCAACTAACTATGGCTACACCTTC. This encodes CASSLGGPTNYGYTF.

This clone turned up a few times. This chain links TRBV19 with TRBJ2-7, with 8 positions matching TRBD1. The CDR3 is made up of 14 amino acids. Germline CDR1 and CDR2: LNHDA and SQIVND (reference sequence). V lost 6 bases and J lost 3; bases outside the gene matches: 7. The CDR3 region is CASRPGTGFYEQYF. The CDR3 nucleotides are TGTGCCAGTAGGCCCGGGACAGGCTTCTACGAGCAGTACTTC.

J is TRBJ2-7 and V is TRBV19, with D perhaps matching TRBD1 (5 bases). V lost 6 bases and J lost 1, with 28 bases in between. There are 19 residues in the CDR3. The V gene's germline CDR1 is LNHDA and CDR2 SQIVND (reference sequence). Here the CDR3 DNA reads TGTGCCAGTAGCATCTCACGCATGGAACCAGGGTGGCCTTCCTACGAGCAGTACTTC. Its translation: CASSISRMEPGWPSYEQYF.

The rearrangement links TRBV5-5 to TRBJ1-2, with D uncertain. Germline lookup yields CDR1 SGHKS and CDR2 YYEKEE (reference sequence). The CDR3 totals 14 residues. With 1 base removed from V and 2 bases from J, the gap between germline ends came to 9 bases. The CDR3 region has the DNA TGTGCCAGCAGCTTGAGCGTTAGCAACTATGGCTACACCTTC. It is translated as CASSLSVSNYGYTF.

The gene calls are TRBV2 and TRBJ1-1; TRBD1 might be the D (6 bases). Germline V CDR1 and CDR2: SNHLY, FYNNEI. This CDR3 contains 16 residues. Trimming left V 4 bases short and J 1 base short, with 16 bases between. The CDR3 sequence: CASSVKAGATNTEAFF. The CDR3 nucleotides are TGTGCCAGCAGTGTAAAGGCAGGGGCTACGAACACTGAAGCTTTCTTT.

The CDR3 is CASSLGLRGQIETQYF. The CDR3 DNA sequence: TGTGCCAGCAGCTTGGGTCTGAGGGGCCAAATAGAGACCCAGTACTTC. The chain is built from TRBV7-2 and TRBJ2-5; either TRBD1 or TRBD2 may fit D (5 bases each). The CDR3 length is 16 residues. CDR1 SGHTA and CDR2 FQGNSA come from the germline V gene. The V gene lost 3 bases and the J gene lost 4 bases, with 18 bases spanning the gap.

The CDR3 here is CASSVSNQPQHF. The DNA for the CDR3 is TGTGCCAGCAGCGTGAGCAATCAGCCCCAGCATTTT. J is TRBJ1-5 and V is TRBV5-8, with D unresolved. This CDR3 region has 12 residues. Germline V gene data show CDR1 as SGHTS and CDR2 as YDEGEE. V was trimmed by 4 bases and J by 1 base, leaving 3 bases between them.

This chain joins TRBV30 and TRBJ1-2; D is perhaps TRBD1 (6 bases). V lost 2 bases and J lost 4, with 14 bases in between. Looked up from germline, CDR1 is GTSNPN and CDR2 is SVGIG (reference sequence). The CDR3 totals 14 residues. Here the CDR3 DNA reads TGTGCCTGGAGTAAGGGACACACAGTCTATGGCTACACCTTC. Its translation: CAWSKGHTVYGYTF. Using reference TRBV30 and TRBJ1-2 for the parts outside the CDR3, the full variable domain is SQTIHQWPATLVQPVGSPLSLECTVEGTSNPNLYWYRQAAGRGLQLLFYSVGIGQISSEVPQNLSASRPQDRQFILSSKKLLLSDSGFYLCAWSKGHTVYGYTFGSGTRLTVV.

V gene TRBV27 combines with J gene TRBJ2-1; 8 bases agree with TRBD1. Germline V lookup: CDR1 MNHEY, CDR2 SMNVEV (reference sequence). Unmatched junction bases numbered 12, after V lost 1 base and J lost 7 bases. The CDR3 length is 17 residues. As DNA, the CDR3 is TGTGCCAGCAGTTTATTTTTCGGGACAGGCATAGATAATGAGCAGTTCTTC. Residues: CASSLFFGTGIDNEQFF.

The rearrangement uses TRBV6-5 and TRBJ2-1; D is ambiguous. The germline V and J ends were trimmed by 4 bases and 5 bases, with 18 bases remaining between them. Germline values: CDR1 MNHEY, CDR2 SVGAGI. The length of the CDR3 is 16 residues. The CDR3 bases are TGTGCCAGCAGTTCCATCGGGTCGCCGAGCGACAATGAGCAGTTCTTC. This codes for CASSSIGSPSDNEQFF.

The chain has TRBV27 and TRBJ1-2; maybe TRBD1 (6 bases). The V end was cut by 5 bases, the J end by 8 bases, with 21 bases between. Germline CDR1 is MNHEY and CDR2 is SMNVEV (reference sequence). The CDR3 loop spans 15 amino acids. The CDR3 region is CASSPRFGGGKGYTF. Written as DNA, the CDR3 is TGTGCCAGCAGTCCCCGGTTTGGGGGCGGGAAGGGCTACACCTTC.

The sample holds one count of this clone. This chain connects TRBV5-1 to TRBJ2-7, with D uncertain. Germline lookup yields CDR1 SGHRS and CDR2 YFSETQ. Between the trimmed V and J ends, which lost 1 base and 0 bases, there was a span of 20 bases. The CDR3 contains 18 residues. The CDR3 reads CASSLNMGSRKGSYEQYF. The CDR3 nucleotides read TGCGCCAGCAGCTTGAATATGGGTAGTAGGAAGGGCTCCTACGAGCAGTACTTC.

The V gene is TRBV4-1, the J gene TRBJ1-1; D is perhaps TRBD1 (5 bases). From germline, CDR1 is MGHRA and CDR2 YSYEKL. The CDR3 runs to 16 residues. Trimming pared 4 bases from V and 4 bases from J, leaving 19 bases between. The CDR3 reads CASSPRAGGLGTEAFF. CDR3 DNA: TGCGCCAGCAGCCCCCGAGCGGGGGGGTTGGGCACTGAAGCTTTCTTT.

V gene TRBV7-9 combines with J gene TRBJ1-2; D remains ambiguous. Trimming took 3 bases from V and 8 from J, leaving 4 bases between them. The V gene's germline CDR1 is SEHNR and CDR2 FQNEAQ (reference sequence). CDR3 length: 10 residues. The CDR3 region is CASSLGGYTF. CDR3 in DNA: TGTGCCAGCAGCTTGGGGGGCTACACCTTC.

This clone has more than one count but fewer than ten. The genes are TRBV7-2 and TRBJ2-7, with D possibly TRBD2 on 7 matching bases. V was trimmed by 5 bases and J by 6 bases, leaving 17 bases between them. The CDR3 consists of 14 residues. Germline CDR1 reads SGHTA; CDR2 reads FQGNSA. The CDR3 spells CASSLSRGAGEQYF. For the CDR3, the DNA is TGTGCCAGCAGCCTCTCACGGGGGGCCGGCGAGCAGTACTTC.

The count of this clone is one. The V call is TRBV6-1, the J call TRBJ2-7; weak D call: TRBD1 (6 bases). The CDR3 is 13 residues long. Deletions cut 3 bases from V and 2 bases from J, with 8 bases between. The germline CDR1 and CDR2 sequences are MNHNS and SASEGT. CDR3: CASSDNRAYEQYF. DNA for the CDR3: TGTGCCAGCAGTGACAACAGGGCCTACGAGCAGTACTTC.

The chain combines TRBV11-3 with TRBJ2-7; TRBD1 is a possible D gene (5 bases). There are 16 residues in the CDR3. V was cut by 5 bases and J by 3 bases, with 20 bases left in between. Per the germline V gene, CDR1 is SGHNT and CDR2 is YENEEA. This chain's CDR3 is CASSPSTGPDDYEQYF. CDR3 DNA: TGTGCCAGCAGCCCTTCCACAGGTCCAGACGACTACGAGCAGTACTTC.

A note on this clone: The same CDR3 is also encoded by other DNA sequences in this sample. The chain is built from TRBV5-1 and TRBJ1-3; a weak D match, TRBD1 (6 bases). Trimming removed 0 bases from V and 2 bases from J, with 9 bases in between. Germline V lookup: CDR1 SGHRS, CDR2 YFSETQ. The CDR3 has 15 amino acids. CDR3 DNA: TGCGCCAGCAGCTTGGACGGGGGCCCTGGAAACACCATATATTTT. This gives the protein CASSLDGGPGNTIYF.

The V and J genes are TRBV5-4 and TRBJ2-5, with 14 bases matching TRBD2. Germline CDR1 and CDR2: SGHNT and YYREEE (reference sequence). V was pared by 4 bases and J by 4 bases, with 6 bases of the junction left unmatched. CDR3 length: 16 amino acids. Here the CDR3 reads CASSAGLAGAGETQYF. CDR3 sequence (DNA): TGTGCCAGCAGCGCGGGACTAGCGGGGGCAGGAGAGACCCAGTACTTC.

This sequence joins TRBV5-6 and TRBJ1-5, with TRBD1 as a possible D gene (6 bases). The germline V gene has CDR1 SGHDT and CDR2 YYEEEE. This CDR3 has 13 residues. Between the trimmed V and J ends, which lost 5 bases and 7 bases, there was a span of 13 bases. The CDR3 DNA is TGTGCCAGCAGTCAACAGGGCCGGCAGCCCCAGCATTTT. Amino acids: CASSQQGRQPQHF. The whole variable domain, filled in from reference TRBV5-6 and TRBJ1-5, reads DAGVTQSPTHLIKTRGQQVTLRCSPKSGHDTVSWYQQALGQGPQFIFQYYEEEERQRGNFPDRFSGHQFPNYSSELNVNALLLGDSALYLCASSQQGRQPQHFGDGTRLSIL.

The chain links TRBV30 to TRBJ1-2, with D perhaps TRBD1 (5 bases). The CDR3 has 14 amino acids. Germline CDR1 GTSNPN, CDR2 SVGIG (reference sequence). V lost 2 bases and J 6 bases, leaving 16 bases between the germline ends. CDR3 in DNA: TGTGCCTGGAGTTCCTCCCTTGGGACGGATGGCTACACCTTC. Translation: CAWSSSLGTDGYTF.

This chain links TRBV5-1 with TRBJ2-7, with 7 bases that match TRBD2. The CDR3 is 15 amino acids. The ends lost 0 bases at V and 6 bases at J; junction bases unmatched: 9. CDR1 is SGHRS and CDR2 is YFSETQ in the germline V gene. CDR3 region: CASSLGGGGSREQYF. CDR3 nucleotide sequence: TGCGCCAGCAGCTTGGGAGGCGGGGGTAGTCGCGAGCAGTACTTC.

V usage is TRBV30 and J usage is TRBJ1-5, with D unresolved. This CDR3 region has 13 residues. Trimming shortened V by 2 bases and J by 5 bases, and 10 bases separated the two germline ends. The germline V gene has CDR1 GTSNPN and CDR2 SVGIG (reference sequence). CDR3 coding DNA: TGTGCCTGGAGTTTGGGTATCGATCAGCCCCAGCATTTT. Translation gives CAWSLGIDQPQHF.

The chain recombines TRBV7-8 with TRBJ2-7, with D unresolved. V was shortened by 3 bases and J by 1 base, with 10 bases between the two germline ends. The CDR3 has 14 residues. Germline V gene sequence: CDR1 SGHVS, CDR2 FQNEAQ. The CDR3 DNA reads TGTGCCAGCAGCTTTCTTGGGCAGTCCTACGAGCAGTACTTC. Translation gives CASSFLGQSYEQYF.

The chain links TRBV30 to TRBJ2-1; no clear D gene. With 0 bases removed from V and 10 bases from J, the gap between germline ends came to 7 bases. Germline CDR1 reads GTSNPN; CDR2 reads SVGIG (reference sequence). The CDR3 has 11 residues. The CDR3 region is CAWSVLTEQFF. In nucleotides, the CDR3 is TGTGCCTGGAGTGTTCTAACGGAGCAGTTCTTC.

The chain carries TRBV3-1 (or the pseudogene TRBV3-2) and TRBJ2-2; 8 nucleotides line up with TRBD1. The CDR3 is made up of 16 amino acids. With 4 bases clipped from V and 6 bases from J, the junction kept 10 bases outside the gene matches. CDR1 is LGHDT and CDR2 is YNNKEL in the germline V gene (reference sequence). CDR3 in amino acids: CASSPDRGWIAGELFF. The DNA for the CDR3 is TGTGCCAGCAGCCCTGACAGGGGTTGGATTGCCGGGGAGCTGTTTTTT.

This chain uses TRBV5-1 with TRBJ1-2, with D possibly matching TRBD1 (5 bases). Germline assignment: CDR1 SGHRS and CDR2 YFSETQ. V lost 4 bases to trimming and J lost 8 bases, with 15 bases between them. The CDR3 is 13 residues long. The DNA for the CDR3 is TGCGCCAGCAGCCAGACAGAGCTACTAGGCTACACCTTC. Protein: CASSQTELLGYTF.

The chain uses TRBV9 and TRBJ2-1; 8 nucleotides match TRBD2. V dropped 3 bases and J dropped 4; count of bases not matched to a gene: 18. Per germline, CDR1 SGDLS and CDR2 YYNGEE. The length of the CDR3 is 19 residues. The CDR3 reads CASSDRPPGSGRDYNEQFF. As DNA, the CDR3 is TGTGCCAGCAGCGACCGCCCCCCAGGGAGCGGGAGAGATTACAATGAGCAGTTCTTC.

DNA for the CDR3: TGTGCCAGCAGAACAGGGGGCGGCACTGAAGCTTTCTTT. Its translation is CASRTGGGTEAFF. V and J are TRBV6-6 and TRBJ1-1; TRBD1 matches 9 bases. Germline CDR1 and CDR2: MNHNY and SVGAGI (reference sequence). CDR3 length: 13 residues. The ends lost 6 bases at V and 4 bases at J; junction bases unmatched: 3.

This sequence joins TRBV5-6 and TRBJ2-2; D gene ambiguous. V shed 5 bases and J shed 4 bases, with 18 bases lying between them. Germline lookup yields CDR1 SGHDT and CDR2 YYEEEE. The CDR3 is 16 amino acids. CDR3 region: CASRGGGAPGTGELFF. CDR3 nucleotides: TGTGCCAGCAGGGGTGGCGGCGCCCCGGGCACCGGGGAGCTGTTTTTT.